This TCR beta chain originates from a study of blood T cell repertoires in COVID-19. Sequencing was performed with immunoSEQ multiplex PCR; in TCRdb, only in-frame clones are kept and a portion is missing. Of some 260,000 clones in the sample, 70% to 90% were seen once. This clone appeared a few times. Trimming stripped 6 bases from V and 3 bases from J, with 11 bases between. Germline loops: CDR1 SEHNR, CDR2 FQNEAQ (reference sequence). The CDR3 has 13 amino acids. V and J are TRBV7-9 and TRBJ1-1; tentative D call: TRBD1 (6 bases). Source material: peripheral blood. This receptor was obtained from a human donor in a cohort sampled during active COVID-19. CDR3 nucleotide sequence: TGTGCCAGCAGTCCTAGACAGGACACTGAAGCTTTCTTT. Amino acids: CASSPRQDTEAFF.